This T cell receptor beta chain was sequenced during a study of vaccination and CD4 T cells after COVID-19. As for the study in general: With several mild cases and one severe, convalescent patients were SARS-CoV-2 positive by nasal swab PCR. Post-vaccine sample collection happened at a median of approximately 79 days after dose two, ranging 14 to 241.

CDR1 is MNHNS and CDR2 is SASEGT in the germline V gene. The CDR3 runs to 17 residues. The V end was cut by 6 bases, the J end by 10 bases, with 25 bases between. To note about this clonotype: As yet, its antigen is unknown.

Via MiXCR, TCRdb re-called the PCR reads, giving one row per CDR3 protein. The table includes 25,000 to 30,000 distinct CDR3 sequences, 50% detected once. Stated time point: late sampling 161 to 241 days after vaccination in three convalescent patients. Study-wide results and limits: SARS-CoV-2-reactive clonotypes showed a nonsignificant median rise from roughly 21 to 40.

The chain joins TRBV6-1 to TRBJ1-6; tentatively, D is TRBD1 (5 bases). Source: CD4+ T cells from blood, taken about 7 months after SARS-CoV-2 vaccination. The receptor's source is a human donor who had recovered from COVID-19. CDR3 protein: CASSRGPAAPRDSPLHF. CDR3 nucleotides: TGTGCCAGCAGCCGCGGACCGGCTGCACCACGGGACTCACCCCTCCACTTT.